In this sample, the clone carrying this T cell receptor (beta chain) turned up once. Its antigen is currently unknown. The data were taken from a study of T cell responses to AZD1222 COVID-19 vaccine. Study results and limitations: Clonal diversity was possibly underestimated, and the donors were mostly white British, with more females. Along spike, vaccine-associated CD4 TCRs were found throughout, with dominance at 160-218 and 743-854.

Produced via immunoSEQ multiplex PCR; TCRdb's table is partial and in-frame only. This sample has approximately 220,000 clones, with roughly 91% found just once. This TCR was sampled from an adult in good health. The material was peripheral blood, obtained on day 0 of MenACWY control vaccination.

In nucleotides, the CDR3 is TGTGCCAGCAGTGAACAGACCGGGGCGCGAGGCTACACCTTC. It translates to CASSEQTGARGYTF. The rearrangement uses TRBV2 and TRBJ1-2, with D possibly being TRBD1 (5 bases). CDR3 length: 14 amino acids. Germline V gives CDR1 SNHLY, CDR2 FYNNEI. The ends were cut back, 2 bases at V and 8 bases at J, with 15 bases in the middle.